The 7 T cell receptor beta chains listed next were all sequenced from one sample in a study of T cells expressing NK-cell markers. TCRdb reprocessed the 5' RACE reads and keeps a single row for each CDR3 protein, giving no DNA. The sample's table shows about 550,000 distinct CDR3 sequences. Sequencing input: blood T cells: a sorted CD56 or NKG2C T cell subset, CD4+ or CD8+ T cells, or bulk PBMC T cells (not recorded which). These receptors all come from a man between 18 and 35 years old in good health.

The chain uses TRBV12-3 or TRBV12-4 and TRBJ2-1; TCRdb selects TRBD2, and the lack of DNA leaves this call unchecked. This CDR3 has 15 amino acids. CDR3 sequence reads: CASTYVGENYNEQFF.

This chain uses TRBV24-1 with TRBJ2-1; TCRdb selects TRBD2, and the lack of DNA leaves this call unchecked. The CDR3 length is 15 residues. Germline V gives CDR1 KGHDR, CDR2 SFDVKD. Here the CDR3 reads CATQGLAGVGDEQFF.

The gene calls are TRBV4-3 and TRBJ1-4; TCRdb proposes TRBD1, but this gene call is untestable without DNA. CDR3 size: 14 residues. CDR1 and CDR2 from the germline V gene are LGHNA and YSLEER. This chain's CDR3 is CASSQDLQGRELFF.

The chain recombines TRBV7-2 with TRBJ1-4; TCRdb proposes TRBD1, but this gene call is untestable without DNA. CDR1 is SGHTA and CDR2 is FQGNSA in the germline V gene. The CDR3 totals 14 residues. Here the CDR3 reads CASSLGQSYEKLFF.

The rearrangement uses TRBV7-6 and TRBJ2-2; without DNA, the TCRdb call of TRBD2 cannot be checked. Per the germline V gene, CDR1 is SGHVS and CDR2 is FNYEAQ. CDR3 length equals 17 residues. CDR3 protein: CASSFRWTSRNTGELFF.

This CDR3 is CASSLAGSSGRDTQYF. This sequence joins TRBV7-6 and TRBJ2-3; TCRdb gives TRBD2 as the D gene, but with no DNA this cannot be confirmed. CDR3 length equals 16 residues. The germline V gene encodes CDR1 SGHVS and CDR2 FNYEAQ. The entire variable domain, with the rest obtained from reference TRBV7-6 and TRBJ2-3, is as follows: GAGVSQSPRYKVTKRGQDVALRCDPISGHVSLYWYRQALGQGPEFLTYFNYEAQQDKSGLPNDRFSAERPEGSISTLTIQRTEQRDSAMYRCASSLAGSSGRDTQYFGPGTRLTVL.

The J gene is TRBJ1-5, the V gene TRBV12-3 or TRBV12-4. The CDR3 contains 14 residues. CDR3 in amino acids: CASTPGRGKQPQHF.